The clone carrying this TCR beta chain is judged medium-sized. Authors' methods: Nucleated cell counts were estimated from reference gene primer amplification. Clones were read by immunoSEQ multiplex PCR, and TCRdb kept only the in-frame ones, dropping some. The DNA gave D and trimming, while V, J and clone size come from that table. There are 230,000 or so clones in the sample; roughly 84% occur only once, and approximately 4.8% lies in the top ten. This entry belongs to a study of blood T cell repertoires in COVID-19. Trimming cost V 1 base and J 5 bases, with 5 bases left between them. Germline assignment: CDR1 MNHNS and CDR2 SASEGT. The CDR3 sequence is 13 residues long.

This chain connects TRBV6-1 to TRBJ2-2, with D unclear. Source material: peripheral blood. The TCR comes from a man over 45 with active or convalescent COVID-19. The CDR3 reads CASSEGETGELFF. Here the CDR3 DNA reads TGTGCCAGCAGTGAAGGAGAGACCGGGGAGCTGTTTTTT.